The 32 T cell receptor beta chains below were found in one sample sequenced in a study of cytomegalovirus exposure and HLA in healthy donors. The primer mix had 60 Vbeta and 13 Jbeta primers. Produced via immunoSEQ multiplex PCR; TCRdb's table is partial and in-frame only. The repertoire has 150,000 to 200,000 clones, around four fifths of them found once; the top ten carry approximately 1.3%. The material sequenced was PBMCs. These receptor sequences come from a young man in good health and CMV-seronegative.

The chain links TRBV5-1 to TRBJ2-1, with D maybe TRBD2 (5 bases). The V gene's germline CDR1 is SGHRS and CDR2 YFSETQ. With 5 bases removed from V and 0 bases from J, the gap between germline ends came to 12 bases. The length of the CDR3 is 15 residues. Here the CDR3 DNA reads TGCGCCAGCAGGGAGCGGCCTAGCTCCTACAATGAGCAGTTCTTC. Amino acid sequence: CASRERPSSYNEQFF.

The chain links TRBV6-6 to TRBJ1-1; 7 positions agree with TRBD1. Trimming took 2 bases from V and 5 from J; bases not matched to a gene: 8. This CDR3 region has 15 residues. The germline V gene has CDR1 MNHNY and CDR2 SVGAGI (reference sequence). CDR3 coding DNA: TGTGCCAGCAGTTACATCCAGGGGGTAGGGACTGAAGCTTTCTTT. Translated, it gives CASSYIQGVGTEAFF.

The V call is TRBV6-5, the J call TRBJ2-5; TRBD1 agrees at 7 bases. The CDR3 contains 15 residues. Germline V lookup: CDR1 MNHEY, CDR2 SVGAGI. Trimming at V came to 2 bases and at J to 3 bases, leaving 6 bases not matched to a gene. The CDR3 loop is CASSYVPTGKETQYF. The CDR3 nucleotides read TGTGCCAGCAGTTACGTTCCGACAGGGAAAGAGACCCAGTACTTC.

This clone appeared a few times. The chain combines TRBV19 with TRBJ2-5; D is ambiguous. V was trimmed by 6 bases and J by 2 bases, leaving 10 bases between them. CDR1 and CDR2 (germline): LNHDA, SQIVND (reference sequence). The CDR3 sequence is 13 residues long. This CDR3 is CASRGGKQETQYF. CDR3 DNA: TGTGCCAGTAGAGGCGGAAAGCAAGAGACCCAGTACTTC.

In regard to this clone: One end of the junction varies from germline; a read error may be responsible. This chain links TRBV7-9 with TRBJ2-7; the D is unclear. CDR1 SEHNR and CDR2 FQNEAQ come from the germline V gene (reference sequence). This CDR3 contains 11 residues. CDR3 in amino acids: CSSSYQAEQYF. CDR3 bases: TGTTCCAGCAGCTACCAGGCCGAGCAGTACTTC. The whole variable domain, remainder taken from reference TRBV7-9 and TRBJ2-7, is DTGVSQNPRHKITKRGQNVTFRCDPISEHNRLYWYRQTLGQGPEFLTYFQNEAQLEKSRLLSDRFSAERPKGSFSTLEIQRTEQGDSAMYLCSSSYQAEQYFGPGTRLTVT.

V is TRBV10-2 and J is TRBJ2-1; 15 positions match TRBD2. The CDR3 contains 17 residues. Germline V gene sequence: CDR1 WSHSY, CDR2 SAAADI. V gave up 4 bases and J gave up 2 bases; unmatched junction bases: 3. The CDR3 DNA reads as TGCGCCAGCAGTGGGAGGACTAGCGGGGGGGCCTACAATGAGCAGTTCTTC. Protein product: CASSGRTSGGAYNEQFF.

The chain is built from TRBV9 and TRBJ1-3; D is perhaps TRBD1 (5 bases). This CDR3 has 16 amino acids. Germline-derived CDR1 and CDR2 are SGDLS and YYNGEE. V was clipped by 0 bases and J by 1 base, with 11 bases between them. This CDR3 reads CASSVASPGSGNTIYF. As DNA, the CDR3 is TGTGCCAGCAGCGTAGCGTCCCCAGGGTCTGGAAACACCATATATTTT.

CDR3: CASSAETGGSIYNEQFF. The CDR3 coding sequence is TGTGCCAGCAGCGCAGAGACAGGGGGCTCGATTTACAATGAGCAGTTCTTC. The chain recombines TRBV9 with TRBJ2-1, with TRBD1 identical over 10 bases. The CDR3 covers 17 residues. Germline CDR1 SGDLS, CDR2 YYNGEE. The trim removed 3 bases at V and 4 bases at J, leaving 10 bases unmatched.

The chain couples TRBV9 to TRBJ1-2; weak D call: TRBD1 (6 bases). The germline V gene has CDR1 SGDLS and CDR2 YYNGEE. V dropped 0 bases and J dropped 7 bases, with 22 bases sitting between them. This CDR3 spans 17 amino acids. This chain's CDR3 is CASSVEDSEQYVGGYTF. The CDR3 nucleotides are TGTGCCAGCAGCGTAGAGGACAGCGAGCAATACGTGGGTGGCTACACCTTC.

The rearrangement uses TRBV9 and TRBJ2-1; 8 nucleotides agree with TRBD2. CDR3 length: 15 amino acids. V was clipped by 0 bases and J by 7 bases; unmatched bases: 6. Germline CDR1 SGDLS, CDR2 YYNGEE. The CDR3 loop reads CASSVAGGLGNEQFF. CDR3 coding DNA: TGTGCCAGCAGCGTAGCTGGGGGACTAGGGAATGAGCAGTTCTTC.

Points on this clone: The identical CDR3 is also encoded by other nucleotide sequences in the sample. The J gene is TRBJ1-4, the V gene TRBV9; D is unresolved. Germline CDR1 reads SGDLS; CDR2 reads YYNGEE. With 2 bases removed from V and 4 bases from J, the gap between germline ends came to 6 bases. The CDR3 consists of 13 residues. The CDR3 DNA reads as TGTGCCAGCAGCGTTGGACTTAATGAAAAACTGTTTTTT. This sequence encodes CASSVGLNEKLFF.

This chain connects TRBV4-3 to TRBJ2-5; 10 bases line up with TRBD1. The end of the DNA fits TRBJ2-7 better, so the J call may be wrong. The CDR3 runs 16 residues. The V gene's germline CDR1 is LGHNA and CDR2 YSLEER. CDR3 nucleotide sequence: TGCGCCAGCAGCCAAGGGGCCGCGGACAGGGGGTACGAGCAGTACTTC. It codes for CASSQGAADRGYEQYF.

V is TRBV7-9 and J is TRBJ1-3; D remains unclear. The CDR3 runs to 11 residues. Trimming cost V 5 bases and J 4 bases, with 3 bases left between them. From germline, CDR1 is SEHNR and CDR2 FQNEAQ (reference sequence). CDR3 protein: CASSPGNTIYF. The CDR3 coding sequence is TGTGCCAGCAGCCCAGGAAACACCATATATTTT.

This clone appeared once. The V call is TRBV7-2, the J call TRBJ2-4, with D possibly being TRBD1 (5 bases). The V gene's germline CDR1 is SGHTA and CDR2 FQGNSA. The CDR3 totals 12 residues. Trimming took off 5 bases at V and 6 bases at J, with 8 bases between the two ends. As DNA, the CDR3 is TGTGCCAGCAGCCGACAGAGAAACATTCAGTACTTC. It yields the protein CASSRQRNIQYF.

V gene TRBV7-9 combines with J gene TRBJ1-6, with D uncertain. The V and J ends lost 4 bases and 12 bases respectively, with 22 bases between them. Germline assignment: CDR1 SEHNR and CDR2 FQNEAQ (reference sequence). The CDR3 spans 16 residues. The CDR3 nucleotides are TGTGCCAGCAGCTCACCGACGGGAGGGAAATTAGAACCCCTCCACTTT. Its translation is CASSSPTGGKLEPLHF. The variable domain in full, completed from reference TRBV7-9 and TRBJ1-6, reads DTGVSQNPRHKITKRGQNVTFRCDPISEHNRLYWYRQTLGQGPEFLTYFQNEAQLEKSRLLSDRFSAERPKGSFSTLEIQRTEQGDSAMYLCASSSPTGGKLEPLHFGNGTRLTVT.

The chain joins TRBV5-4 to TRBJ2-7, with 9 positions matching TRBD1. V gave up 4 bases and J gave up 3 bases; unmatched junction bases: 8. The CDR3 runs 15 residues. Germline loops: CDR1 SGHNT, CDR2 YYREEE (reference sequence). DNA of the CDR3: TGTGCCAGCAGCGCGACAGGGGGAACCCACTACGAGCAGTACTTC. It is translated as CASSATGGTHYEQYF.

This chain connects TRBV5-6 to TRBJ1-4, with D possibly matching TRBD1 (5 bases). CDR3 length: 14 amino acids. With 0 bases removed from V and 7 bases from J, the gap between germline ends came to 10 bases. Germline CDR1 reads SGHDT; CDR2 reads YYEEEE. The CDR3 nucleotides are TGTGCCAGCAGCTTGGCCACAGGTTTTGAAAAACTGTTTTTT. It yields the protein CASSLATGFEKLFF.

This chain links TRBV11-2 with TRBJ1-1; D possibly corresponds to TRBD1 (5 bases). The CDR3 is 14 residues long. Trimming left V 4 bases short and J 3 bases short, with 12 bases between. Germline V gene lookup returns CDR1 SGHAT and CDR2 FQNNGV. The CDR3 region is CASSWGSGDTEAFF. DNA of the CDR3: TGTGCCAGCAGCTGGGGATCGGGGGACACTGAAGCTTTCTTT. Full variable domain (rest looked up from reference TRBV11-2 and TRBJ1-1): EAGVAQSPRYKIIEKRQSVAFWCNPISGHATLYWYQQILGQGPKLLIQFQNNGVVDDSQLPKDRFSAERLKGVDSTLKIQPAKLEDSAVYLCASSWGSGDTEAFFGQGTRLTVV.

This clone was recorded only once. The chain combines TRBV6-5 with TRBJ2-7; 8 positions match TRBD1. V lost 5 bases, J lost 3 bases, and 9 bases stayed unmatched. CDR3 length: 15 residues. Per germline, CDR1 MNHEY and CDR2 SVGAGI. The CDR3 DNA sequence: TGTGCCAGCAGTCGCCCTTCCGGGACAGGCTACGAGCAGTACTTC. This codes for CASSRPSGTGYEQYF.

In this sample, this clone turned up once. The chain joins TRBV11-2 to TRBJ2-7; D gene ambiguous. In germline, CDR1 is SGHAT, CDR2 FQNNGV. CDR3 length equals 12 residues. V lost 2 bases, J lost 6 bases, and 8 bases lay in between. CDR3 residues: CASSLPWSEQYF. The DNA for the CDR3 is TGTGCCAGCAGCTTACCGTGGAGCGAGCAGTACTTC.

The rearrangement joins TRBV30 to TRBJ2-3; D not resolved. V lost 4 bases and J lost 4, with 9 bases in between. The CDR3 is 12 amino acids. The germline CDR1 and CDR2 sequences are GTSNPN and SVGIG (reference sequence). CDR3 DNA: TGTGCCTGGACAGTAAGCGCAGATACGCAGTATTTT. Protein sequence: CAWTVSADTQYF.

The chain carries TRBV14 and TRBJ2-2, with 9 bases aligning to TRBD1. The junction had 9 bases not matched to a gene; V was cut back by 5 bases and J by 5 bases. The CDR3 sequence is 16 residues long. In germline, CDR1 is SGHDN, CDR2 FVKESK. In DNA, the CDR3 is TGTGCCAGCAGCGAGAAGACAGGGGGACGGACCGGGGAGCTGTTTTTT. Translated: CASSEKTGGRTGELFF.

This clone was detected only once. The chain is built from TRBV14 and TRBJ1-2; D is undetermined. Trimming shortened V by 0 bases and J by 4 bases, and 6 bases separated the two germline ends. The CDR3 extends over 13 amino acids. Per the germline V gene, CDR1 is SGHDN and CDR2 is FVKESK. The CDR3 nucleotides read TGTGCCAGCAGCCAAGATCCGGGCTATGGCTACACCTTC. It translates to CASSQDPGYGYTF.

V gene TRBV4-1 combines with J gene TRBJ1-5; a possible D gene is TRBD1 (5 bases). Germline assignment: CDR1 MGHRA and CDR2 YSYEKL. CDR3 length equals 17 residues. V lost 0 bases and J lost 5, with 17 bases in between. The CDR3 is CASSQDSVSLGDQPQHF. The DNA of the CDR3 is TGCGCCAGCAGCCAAGATTCCGTATCCTTAGGGGATCAGCCCCAGCATTTT.

The CDR3 here is CASSYSWGQATYEQYF. The CDR3 DNA follows: TGTGCCAGCAGTTACTCGTGGGGACAGGCAACCTACGAGCAGTACTTC. The chain combines TRBV6-5 with TRBJ2-7; 8 nucleotides align to TRBD1. CDR1 and CDR2 from the germline V gene are MNHEY and SVGAGI. The CDR3 consists of 16 residues. Unmatched junction bases numbered 6, after V lost 0 bases and J lost 2 bases.

The CDR3 DNA reads TGTGCCAGTAGTATAGAGGCCGACAGGGGGTACGAGCAGTACTTC. It codes for CASSIEADRGYEQYF. The chain couples TRBV19 to TRBJ2-7; 9 bases match TRBD1. The V and J ends lost 0 bases and 4 bases, in that order; junction bases with no gene match: 4. Germline V gene lookup returns CDR1 LNHDA and CDR2 SQIVND (reference sequence). The CDR3 contains 15 residues.

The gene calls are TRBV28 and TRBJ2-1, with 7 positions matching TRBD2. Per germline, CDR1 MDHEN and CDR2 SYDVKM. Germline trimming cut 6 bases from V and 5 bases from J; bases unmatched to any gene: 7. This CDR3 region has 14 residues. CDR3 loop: CASSLGLDNNEQFF. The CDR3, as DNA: TGTGCCAGCAGCTTAGGACTAGATAACAATGAGCAGTTCTTC.

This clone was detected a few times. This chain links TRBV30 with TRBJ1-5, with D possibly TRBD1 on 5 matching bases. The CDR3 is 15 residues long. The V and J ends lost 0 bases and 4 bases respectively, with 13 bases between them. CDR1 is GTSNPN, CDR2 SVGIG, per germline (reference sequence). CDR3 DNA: TGTGCCTGGAGTGTACGGGGGTCAGGAAATCAGCCCCAGCATTTT. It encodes CAWSVRGSGNQPQHF.

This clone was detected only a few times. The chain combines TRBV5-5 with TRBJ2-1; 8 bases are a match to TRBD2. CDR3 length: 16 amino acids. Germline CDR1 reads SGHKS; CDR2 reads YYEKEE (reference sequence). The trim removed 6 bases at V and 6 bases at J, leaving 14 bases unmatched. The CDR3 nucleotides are TGTGCCAGCACACTCTTACGGCTAGCGGGCGTCAATGAGCAGTTCTTC. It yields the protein CASTLLRLAGVNEQFF. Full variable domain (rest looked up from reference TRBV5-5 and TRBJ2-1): DAGVTQSPTHLIKTRGQQVTLRCSPISGHKSVSWYQQVLGQGPQFIFQYYEKEERGRGNFPDRFSARQFPNYSSELNVNALLLGDSALYLCASTLLRLAGVNEQFFGPGTRLTVL.

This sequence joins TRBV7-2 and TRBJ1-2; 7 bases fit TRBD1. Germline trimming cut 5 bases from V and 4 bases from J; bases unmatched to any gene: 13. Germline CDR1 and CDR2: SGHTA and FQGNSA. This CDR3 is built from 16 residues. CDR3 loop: CASSRVLGQVTYGYTF. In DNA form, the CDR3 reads TGTGCCAGCAGCCGGGTTCTTGGACAGGTCACCTATGGCTACACCTTC.

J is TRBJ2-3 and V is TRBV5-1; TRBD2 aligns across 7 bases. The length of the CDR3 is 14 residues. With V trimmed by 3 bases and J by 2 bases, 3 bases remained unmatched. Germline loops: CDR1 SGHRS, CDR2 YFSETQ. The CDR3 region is CASSWGTNTDTQYF. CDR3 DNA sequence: TGCGCCAGCAGCTGGGGGACTAACACAGATACGCAGTATTTT.

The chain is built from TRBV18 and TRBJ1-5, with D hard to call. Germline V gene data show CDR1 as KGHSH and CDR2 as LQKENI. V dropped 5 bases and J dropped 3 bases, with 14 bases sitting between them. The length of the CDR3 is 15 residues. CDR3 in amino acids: CASSEGRSTNQPQHF. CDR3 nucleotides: TGTGCCAGCTCAGAGGGCAGGTCAACCAATCAGCCCCAGCATTTT.